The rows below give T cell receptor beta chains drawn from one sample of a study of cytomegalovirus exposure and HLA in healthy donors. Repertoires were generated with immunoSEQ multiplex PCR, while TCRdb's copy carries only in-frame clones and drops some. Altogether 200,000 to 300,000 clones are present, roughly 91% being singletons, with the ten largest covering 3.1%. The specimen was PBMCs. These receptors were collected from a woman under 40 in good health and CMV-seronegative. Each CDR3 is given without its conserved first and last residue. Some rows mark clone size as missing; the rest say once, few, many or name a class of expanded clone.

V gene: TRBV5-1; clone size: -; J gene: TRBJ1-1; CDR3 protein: ASSGGGTGDTEAF
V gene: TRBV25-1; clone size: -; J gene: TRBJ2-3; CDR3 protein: ASSPLTAVFTDTQY
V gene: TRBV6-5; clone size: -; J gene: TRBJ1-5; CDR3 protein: ASSYSRAFNQPQH
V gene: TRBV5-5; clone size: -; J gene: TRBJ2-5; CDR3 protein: ASSIRDQETQY
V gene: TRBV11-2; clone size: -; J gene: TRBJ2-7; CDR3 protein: ASSSLAGGLYEQY
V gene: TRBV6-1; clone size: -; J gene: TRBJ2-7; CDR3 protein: ATRGTGVYEQY
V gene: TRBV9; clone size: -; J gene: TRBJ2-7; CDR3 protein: ASSVSGRNYEQY
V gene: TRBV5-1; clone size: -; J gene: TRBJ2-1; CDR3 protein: ASSLRGANWNEQF
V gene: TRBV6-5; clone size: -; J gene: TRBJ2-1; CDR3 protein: ASSYASGLNEQF
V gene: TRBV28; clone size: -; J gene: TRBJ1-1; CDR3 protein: ASSLRQNTEAF
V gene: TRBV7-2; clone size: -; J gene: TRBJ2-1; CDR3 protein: ASSTGLVANEQF
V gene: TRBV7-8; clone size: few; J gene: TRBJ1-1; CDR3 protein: ASSAAGTGANTEAF
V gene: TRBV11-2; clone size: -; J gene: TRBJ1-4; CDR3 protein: ASSPGEAFEKLF
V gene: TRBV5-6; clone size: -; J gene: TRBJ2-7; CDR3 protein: ASSQDPSYEQY
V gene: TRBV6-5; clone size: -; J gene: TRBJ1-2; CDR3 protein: ASSYQGFGYGYT
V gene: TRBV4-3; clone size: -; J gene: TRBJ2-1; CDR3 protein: ASSQAGGNEQF
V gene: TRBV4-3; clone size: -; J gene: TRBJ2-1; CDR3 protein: ASSQAHGANEQF
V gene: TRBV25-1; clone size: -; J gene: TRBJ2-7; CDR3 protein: ASSDQGAYEQY
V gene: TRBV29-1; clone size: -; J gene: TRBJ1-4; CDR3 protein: SVKRQGSNEKLF
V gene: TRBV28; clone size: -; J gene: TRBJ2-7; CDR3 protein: ASSLPDRAYEQY
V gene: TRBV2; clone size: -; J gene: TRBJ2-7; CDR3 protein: ASRATGQQPTEQY
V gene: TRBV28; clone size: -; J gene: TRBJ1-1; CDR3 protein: ASTRIFSGSEAF
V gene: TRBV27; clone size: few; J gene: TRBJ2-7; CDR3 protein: ASSYQGAGNEQY
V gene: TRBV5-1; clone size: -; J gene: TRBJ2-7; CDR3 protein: ASSAVGSYEQY
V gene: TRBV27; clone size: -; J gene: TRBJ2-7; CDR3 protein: ASSYAGTAYEQY
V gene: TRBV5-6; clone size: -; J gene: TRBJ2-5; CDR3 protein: ASSLGRGETQY
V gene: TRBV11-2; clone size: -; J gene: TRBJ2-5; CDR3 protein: ASSLALAGVETQY
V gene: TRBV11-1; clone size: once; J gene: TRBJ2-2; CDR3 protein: ASSLGQGLDSGELF
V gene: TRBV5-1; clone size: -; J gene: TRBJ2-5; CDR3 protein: ASSLGRGLTETQY
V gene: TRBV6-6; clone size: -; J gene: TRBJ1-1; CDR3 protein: ASSGRDRGSRGAF
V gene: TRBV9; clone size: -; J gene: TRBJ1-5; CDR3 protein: ASSVERSWGYGQPQH